This T cell receptor (beta chain) came from a study of human T cells and chemical hapten exposure. Study details: The use of 2% DPC on around 2 cm by around 2 cm of upper inner arm skin constituted sensitization. The variation in per-sample TCR yields arose mainly from small differences in pooled library volumes.

Time point: pre-sensitization, week 0. Regarding treatment: therapeutic diphenylcyclopropenone sensitization with weekly scalp DPC. The CDR3 runs 12 residues. V was pared by 4 bases and J by 4 bases, with 7 bases between. TCRdb independently ran MiXCR on the RACE reads; one entry per CDR3 protein. The table has 280,000 or so distinct CDR3 sequences, around 7.7% seen once. This clonotype has only a few counts. This material consisted of whole blood, taken in connection with sensitization to the hapten diphenylcyclopropenone (DPC). The TCR sequence derives from a man in his late teens or twenties with alopecia areata. Some clones in this sample may be carry-over from other donors' samples. V and J are TRBV12-3 or TRBV12-4 and TRBJ1-1, with D unclear. CDR3 coding DNA: TGTGCCAGCAGTTCCGAACTCACTGAAGCTTTCTTT. Its translation is CASSSELTEAFF.